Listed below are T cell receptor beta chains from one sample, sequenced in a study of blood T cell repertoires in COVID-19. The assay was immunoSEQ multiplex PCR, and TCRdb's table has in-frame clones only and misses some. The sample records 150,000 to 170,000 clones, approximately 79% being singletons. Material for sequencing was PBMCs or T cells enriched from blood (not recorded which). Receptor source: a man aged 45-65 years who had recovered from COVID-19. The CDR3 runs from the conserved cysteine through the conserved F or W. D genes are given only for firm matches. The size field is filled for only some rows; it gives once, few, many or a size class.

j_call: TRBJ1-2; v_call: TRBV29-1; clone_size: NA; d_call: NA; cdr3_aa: CSVVTGAQGYTF; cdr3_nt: TGCAGCGTTGTGACAGGAGCTCAGGGCTACACCTTC
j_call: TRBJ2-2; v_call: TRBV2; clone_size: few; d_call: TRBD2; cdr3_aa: CASRTRGFRSAGELFF; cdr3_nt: TGTGCCAGCCGAACGCGGGGGTTTCGTTCCGCCGGGGAGCTGTTTTTT
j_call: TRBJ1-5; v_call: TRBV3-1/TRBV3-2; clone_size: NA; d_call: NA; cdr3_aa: CASRGADNQPQHF; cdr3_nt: TGTGCCAGCAGGGGAGCGGACAATCAGCCCCAGCATTTT
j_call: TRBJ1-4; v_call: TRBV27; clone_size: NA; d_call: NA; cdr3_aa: CASSLQVLLFF; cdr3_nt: TGTGCCAGCAGTTTACAGGTGTTGCTGTTTTTT
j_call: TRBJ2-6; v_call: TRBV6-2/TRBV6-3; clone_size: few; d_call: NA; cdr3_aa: CASSPQGSGANVLTF; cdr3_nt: TGTGCCAGCAGTCCACAGGGCTCCGGGGCCAACGTCCTGACTTTC
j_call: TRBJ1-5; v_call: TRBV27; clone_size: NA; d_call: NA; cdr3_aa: CASSQRDKFNQPQHF; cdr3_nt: TGTGCCAGCAGTCAGCGGGACAAGTTCAATCAGCCCCAGCATTTT
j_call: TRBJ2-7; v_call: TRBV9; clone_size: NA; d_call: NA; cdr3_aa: CASSGGAGADYEQYF; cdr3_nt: TGTGCCAGCAGCGGAGGGGCAGGGGCGGACTACGAGCAGTACTTC
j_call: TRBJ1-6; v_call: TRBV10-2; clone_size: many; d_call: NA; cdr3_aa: CASSESGTPPFSNSPLHF; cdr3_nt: TGCGCCAGCAGTGAGAGCGGGACACCGCCTTTTAGTAATTCACCCCTCCACTTT
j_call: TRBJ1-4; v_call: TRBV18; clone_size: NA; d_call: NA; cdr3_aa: CASSPLKDTMEKLFF; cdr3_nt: TGTGCCAGCTCACCCCTGAAGGACACGATGGAAAAACTGTTTTTT
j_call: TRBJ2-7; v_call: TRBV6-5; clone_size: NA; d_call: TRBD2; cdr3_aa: CASSPTSGGYEQYF; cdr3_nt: TGTGCCAGCAGCCCGACTAGCGGGGGCTACGAGCAGTACTTC
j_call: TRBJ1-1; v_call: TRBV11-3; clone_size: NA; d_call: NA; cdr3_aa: CASSFTMNTEAFF; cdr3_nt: TGTGCCAGCAGCTTTACTATGAACACTGAAGCTTTCTTT
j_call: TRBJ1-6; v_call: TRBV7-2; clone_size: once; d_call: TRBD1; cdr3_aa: CASSSDREPHSPLHF; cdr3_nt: TGTGCCAGCAGCTCAGACAGGGAACCCCATTCACCCCTCCACTTT
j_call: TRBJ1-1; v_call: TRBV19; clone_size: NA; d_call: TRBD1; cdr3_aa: CASSSRTGGVSTEAFF; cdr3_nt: TGTGCCAGTAGTTCACGGACAGGAGGGGTCTCCACTGAAGCTTTCTTT
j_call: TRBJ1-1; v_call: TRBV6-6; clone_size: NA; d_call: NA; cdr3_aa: CASSGRTSNTEAFF; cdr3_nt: TGTGCCAGCAGTGGGAGGACGTCGAACACTGAAGCTTTCTTT
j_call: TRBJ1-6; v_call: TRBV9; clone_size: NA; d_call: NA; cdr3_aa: CASSVGGSSYNSPLHF; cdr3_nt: TGTGCCAGCAGCGTAGGCGGGAGCTCCTATAATTCACCCCTCCACTTT